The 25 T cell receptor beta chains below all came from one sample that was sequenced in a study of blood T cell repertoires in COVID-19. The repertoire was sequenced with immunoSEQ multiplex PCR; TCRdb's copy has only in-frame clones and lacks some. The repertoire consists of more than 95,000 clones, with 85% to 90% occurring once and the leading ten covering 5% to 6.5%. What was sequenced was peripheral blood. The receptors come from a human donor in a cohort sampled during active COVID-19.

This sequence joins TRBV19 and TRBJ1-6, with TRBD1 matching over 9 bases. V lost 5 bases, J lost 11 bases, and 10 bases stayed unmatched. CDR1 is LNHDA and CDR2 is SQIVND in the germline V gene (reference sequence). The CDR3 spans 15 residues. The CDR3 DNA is TGTGCCAGTAGTCCGACGGGACAGGGCACGGCACCCCTCCACTTT. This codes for CASSPTGQGTAPLHF.

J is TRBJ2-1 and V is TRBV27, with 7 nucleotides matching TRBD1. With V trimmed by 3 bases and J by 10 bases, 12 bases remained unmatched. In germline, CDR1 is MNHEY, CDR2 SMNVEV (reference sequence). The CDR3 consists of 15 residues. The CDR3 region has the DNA TGTGCCAGCAGTTTTGTAAGGGATGGGACAGCCGAGCAGTTCTTC. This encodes CASSFVRDGTAEQFF.

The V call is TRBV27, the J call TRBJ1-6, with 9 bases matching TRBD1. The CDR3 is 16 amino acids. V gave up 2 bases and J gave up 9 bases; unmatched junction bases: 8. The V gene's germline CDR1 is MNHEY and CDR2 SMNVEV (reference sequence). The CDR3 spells CASSLEGTGRLSPLHF. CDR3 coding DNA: TGTGCCAGCAGTTTAGAGGGGACAGGGAGGCTTTCACCCCTCCACTTT.

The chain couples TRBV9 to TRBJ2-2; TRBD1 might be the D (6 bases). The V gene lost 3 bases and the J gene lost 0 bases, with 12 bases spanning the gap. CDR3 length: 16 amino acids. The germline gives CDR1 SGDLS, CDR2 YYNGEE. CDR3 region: CASSERTVPNTGELFF. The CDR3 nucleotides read TGTGCCAGCAGCGAGCGGACAGTTCCGAACACCGGGGAGCTGTTTTTT.

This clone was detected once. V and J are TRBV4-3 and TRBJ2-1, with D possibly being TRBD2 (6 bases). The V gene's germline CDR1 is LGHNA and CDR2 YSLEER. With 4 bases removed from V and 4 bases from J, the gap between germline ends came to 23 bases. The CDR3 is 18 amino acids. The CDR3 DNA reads TGCGCCAGCAGCCGCCAACCTAACCTCTTGACTAGATACAATGAGCAGTTCTTC. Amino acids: CASSRQPNLLTRYNEQFF.

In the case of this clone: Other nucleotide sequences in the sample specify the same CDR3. CDR3 bases: TGTGCCAGCAGTTTAGGACAGAACTATGGCTACACCTTC. The encoded protein is CASSLGQNYGYTF. The genes are TRBV28 and TRBJ1-2, with D possibly being TRBD1 (6 bases). Germline values: CDR1 MDHEN, CDR2 SYDVKM. The CDR3 sequence is 13 residues long. Between the trimmed V and J ends, which lost 2 bases and 2 bases, there was a span of 6 bases.

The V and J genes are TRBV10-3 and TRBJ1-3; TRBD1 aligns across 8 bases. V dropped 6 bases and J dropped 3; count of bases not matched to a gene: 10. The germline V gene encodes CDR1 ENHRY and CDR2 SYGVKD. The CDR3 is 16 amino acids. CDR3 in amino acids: CAISAGGRGFGNTIYF. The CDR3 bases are TGTGCCATCAGCGCAGGGGGCCGGGGATTTGGAAACACCATATATTTT.

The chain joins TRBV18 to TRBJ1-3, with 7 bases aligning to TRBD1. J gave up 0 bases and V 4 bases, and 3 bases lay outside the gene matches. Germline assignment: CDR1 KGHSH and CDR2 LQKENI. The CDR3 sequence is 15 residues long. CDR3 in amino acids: CASSRTGDSGNTIYF. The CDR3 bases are TGTGCCAGCTCACGGACAGGAGACTCTGGAAACACCATATATTTT.

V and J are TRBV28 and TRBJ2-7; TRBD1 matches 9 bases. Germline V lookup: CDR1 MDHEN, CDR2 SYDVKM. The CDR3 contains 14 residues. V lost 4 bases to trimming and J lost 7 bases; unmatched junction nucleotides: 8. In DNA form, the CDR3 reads TGTGCCAGCAGTTCGACGGGACAGGGATCGGAGCAGTACTTC. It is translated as CASSSTGQGSEQYF.

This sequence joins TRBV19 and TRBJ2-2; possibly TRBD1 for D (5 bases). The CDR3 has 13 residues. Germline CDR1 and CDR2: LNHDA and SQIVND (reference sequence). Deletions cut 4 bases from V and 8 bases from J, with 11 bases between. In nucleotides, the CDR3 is TGTGCCAGTAGTACAGGGTATGTTGGGGAGCTGTTTTTT. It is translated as CASSTGYVGELFF.

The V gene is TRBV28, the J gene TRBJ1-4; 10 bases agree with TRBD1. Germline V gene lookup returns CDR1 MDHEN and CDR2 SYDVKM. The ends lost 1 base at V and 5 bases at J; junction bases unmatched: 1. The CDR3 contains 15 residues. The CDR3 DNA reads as TGTGCCAGCAGTTTATCGGGACAGGGGAATGAAAAACTGTTTTTT. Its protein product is CASSLSGQGNEKLFF. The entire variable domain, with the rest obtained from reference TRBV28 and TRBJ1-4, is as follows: DVKVTQSSRYLVKRTGEKVFLECVQDMDHENMFWYRQDPGLGLRLIYFSYDVKMKEKGDIPEGYSVSREKKERFSLILESASTNQTSMYLCASSLSGQGNEKLFFGSGTQLSVL.

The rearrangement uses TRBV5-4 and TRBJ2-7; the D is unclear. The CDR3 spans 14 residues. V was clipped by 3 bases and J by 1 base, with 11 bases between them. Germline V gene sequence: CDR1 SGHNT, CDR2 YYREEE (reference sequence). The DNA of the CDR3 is TGTGCCAGCAGCTCAAATATCAGGTCCTACGAGCAGTACTTC. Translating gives CASSSNIRSYEQYF.

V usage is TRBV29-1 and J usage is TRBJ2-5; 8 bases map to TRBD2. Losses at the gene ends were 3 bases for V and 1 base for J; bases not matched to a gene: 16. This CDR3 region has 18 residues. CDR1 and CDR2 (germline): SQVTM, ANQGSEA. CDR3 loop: CSVDVFGGAGSGQETQYF. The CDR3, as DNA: TGCAGCGTTGACGTCTTCGGGGGGGCCGGTTCCGGCCAAGAGACCCAGTACTTC.

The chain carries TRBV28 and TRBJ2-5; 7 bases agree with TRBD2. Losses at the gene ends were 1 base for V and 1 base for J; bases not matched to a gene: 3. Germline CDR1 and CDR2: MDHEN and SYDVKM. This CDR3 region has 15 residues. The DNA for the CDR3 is TGTGCCAGCAGTTTATATGGGGGGGTCCAAGAGACCCAGTACTTC. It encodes CASSLYGGVQETQYF.

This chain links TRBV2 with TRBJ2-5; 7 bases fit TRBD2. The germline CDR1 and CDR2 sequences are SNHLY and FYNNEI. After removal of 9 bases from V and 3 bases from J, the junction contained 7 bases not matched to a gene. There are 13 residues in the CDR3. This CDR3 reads CARGGTIKETQYF. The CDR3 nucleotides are TGTGCCAGGGGCGGGACTATAAAAGAGACCCAGTACTTC.

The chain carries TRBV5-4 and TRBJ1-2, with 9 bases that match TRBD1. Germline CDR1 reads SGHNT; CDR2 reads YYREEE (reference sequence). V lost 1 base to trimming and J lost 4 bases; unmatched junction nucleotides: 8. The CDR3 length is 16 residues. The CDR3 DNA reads TGTGCCAGCAGCTTGTCTGGGACAGGGCTTACCTATGGCTACACCTTC. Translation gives CASSLSGTGLTYGYTF.

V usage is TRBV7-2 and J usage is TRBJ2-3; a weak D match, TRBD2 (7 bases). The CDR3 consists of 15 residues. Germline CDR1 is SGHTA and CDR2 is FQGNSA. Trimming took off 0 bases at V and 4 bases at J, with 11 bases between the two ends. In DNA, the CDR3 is TGTGCCAGCAGCTTAGCGGGGGGGCAAGCAGATACGCAGTATTTT. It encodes CASSLAGGQADTQYF.

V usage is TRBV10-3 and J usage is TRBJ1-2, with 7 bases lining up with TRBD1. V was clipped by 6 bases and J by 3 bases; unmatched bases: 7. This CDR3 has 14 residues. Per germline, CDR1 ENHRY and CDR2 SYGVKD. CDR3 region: CAIRATGIDYGYTF. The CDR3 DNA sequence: TGTGCCATCAGGGCGACAGGGATAGACTATGGCTACACCTTC.

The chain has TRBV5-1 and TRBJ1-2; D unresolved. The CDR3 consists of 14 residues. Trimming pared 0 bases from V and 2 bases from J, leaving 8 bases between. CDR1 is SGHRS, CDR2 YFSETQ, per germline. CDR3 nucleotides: TGCGCCAGCAGCTTGGCCGGAGGCAACTATGGCTACACCTTC. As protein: CASSLAGGNYGYTF.

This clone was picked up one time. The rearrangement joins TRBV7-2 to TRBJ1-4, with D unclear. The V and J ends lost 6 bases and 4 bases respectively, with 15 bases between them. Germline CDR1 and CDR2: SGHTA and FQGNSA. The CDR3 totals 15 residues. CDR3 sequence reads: CASSLRAGNNEKLFF. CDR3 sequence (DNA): TGTGCCAGCAGTCTACGGGCGGGCAATAATGAAAAACTGTTTTTT.

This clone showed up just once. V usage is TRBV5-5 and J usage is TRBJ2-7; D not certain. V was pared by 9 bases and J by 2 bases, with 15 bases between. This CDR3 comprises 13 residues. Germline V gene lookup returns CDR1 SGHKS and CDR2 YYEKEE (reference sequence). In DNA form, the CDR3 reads TGTGCCAACTCGGGTCCAAATACCTACGAGCAGTACTTC. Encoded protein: CANSGPNTYEQYF.

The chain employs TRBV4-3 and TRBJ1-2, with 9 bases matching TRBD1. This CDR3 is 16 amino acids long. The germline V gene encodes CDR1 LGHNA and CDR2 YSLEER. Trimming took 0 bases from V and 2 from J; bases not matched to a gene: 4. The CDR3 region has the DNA TGCGCCAGCAGCCAAGATCCCGGACAGGGGAACTATGGCTACACCTTC. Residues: CASSQDPGQGNYGYTF.

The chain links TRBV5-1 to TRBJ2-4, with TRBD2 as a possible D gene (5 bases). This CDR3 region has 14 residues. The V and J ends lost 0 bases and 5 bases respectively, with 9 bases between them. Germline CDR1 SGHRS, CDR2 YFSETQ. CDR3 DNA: TGCGCCAGCAGCTTGGGGGCGGGCCAAAACATTCAGTACTTC. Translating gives CASSLGAGQNIQYF.

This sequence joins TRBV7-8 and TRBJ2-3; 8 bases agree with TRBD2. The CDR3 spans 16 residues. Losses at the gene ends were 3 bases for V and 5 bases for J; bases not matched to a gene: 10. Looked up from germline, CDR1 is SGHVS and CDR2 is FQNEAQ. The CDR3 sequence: CASSFSPGGLGDTQYF. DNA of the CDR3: TGTGCCAGCAGCTTTTCCCCGGGGGGGCTAGGAGATACGCAGTATTTT.

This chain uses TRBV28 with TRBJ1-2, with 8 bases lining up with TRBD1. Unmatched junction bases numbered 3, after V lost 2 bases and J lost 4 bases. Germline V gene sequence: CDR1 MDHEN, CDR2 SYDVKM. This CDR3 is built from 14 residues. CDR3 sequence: CASSLSDRGYGYTF. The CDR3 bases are TGTGCCAGCAGTTTAAGCGACAGGGGCTATGGCTACACCTTC.